The 23 T cell receptor beta chains in this list originate from one sample, sequenced in a study of cytomegalovirus exposure and HLA in healthy donors. Primers included in the PCR were 60 Vbeta and 13 Jbeta primers. Clones were read by immunoSEQ multiplex PCR, and TCRdb kept only the in-frame ones, dropping some. This sample carries roughly 190,000 clones, almost 75% of them seen once, and the ten largest clones take approximately 3%. Sample: PBMCs. The receptors originated from a woman aged 25 to 39 in good health and CMV-seropositive.

This rearrangement joins TRBV5-1 to TRBJ2-2; 12 bases agree with TRBD1. With 0 bases clipped from V and 0 bases from J, the junction kept 3 bases outside the gene matches. The CDR3 extends over 18 amino acids. Germline-derived CDR1 and CDR2 are SGHRS and YFSETQ. The CDR3: CASSLAGTGGANTGELFF. CDR3 bases: TGCGCCAGCAGCTTGGCCGGGACAGGGGGCGCGAACACCGGGGAGCTGTTTTTT.

The chain links TRBV28 to TRBJ2-3; D is possibly TRBD2 (7 bases). The V gene's germline CDR1 is MDHEN and CDR2 SYDVKM. V was shortened by 1 base and J by 1 base, with 9 bases between the two germline ends. The length of the CDR3 is 15 residues. The CDR3 here is CASSLSRGRTDTQYF. As DNA, the CDR3 is TGTGCCAGCAGTTTATCGCGGGGGCGCACAGATACGCAGTATTTT.

The chain uses TRBV5-1 and TRBJ2-1; D might be TRBD2 (6 bases). Germline V gene lookup returns CDR1 SGHRS and CDR2 YFSETQ. This CDR3 comprises 14 residues. V was pared by 4 bases and J by 9 bases, with 17 bases between. The CDR3 sequence: CASSPLPTRTEQFF. As DNA, the CDR3 is TGCGCCAGCAGCCCCCTCCCGACTAGGACTGAGCAGTTCTTC.

The V gene is TRBV10-2, the J gene TRBJ2-1; 12 nucleotides align to TRBD2. The CDR3 extends over 19 amino acids. Germline CDR1 is WSHSY and CDR2 is SAAADI. Trimming cost V 2 bases and J 3 bases; bases outside gene matches: 11. CDR3 sequence reads: CASSETTSGSWGIYNEQFF. CDR3 nucleotides: TGCGCCAGCAGTGAGACGACTAGCGGGAGTTGGGGGATCTACAATGAGCAGTTCTTC.

This clone was detected once. The gene calls are TRBV5-1 and TRBJ2-1; 15 bases map to TRBD2. The CDR3 sequence is 14 residues long. The V and J ends lost 7 bases and 9 bases, in that order; junction bases with no gene match: 5. Per germline, CDR1 SGHRS and CDR2 YFSETQ. Written as DNA, the CDR3 is TGCGCCAGCTGTGAGGGACTAGCGGGAGGTGAGCAGTTCTTC. Translated, it gives CASCEGLAGGEQFF.

The V and J genes are TRBV9 and TRBJ2-2, with 9 bases aligning to TRBD1. Germline CDR1 and CDR2: SGDLS and YYNGEE. V trimming: 4 bases; J trimming: 1 base; junction bases outside the gene matches: 5. This CDR3 is built from 16 residues. The CDR3 sequence is CASSSRTGVNTGELFF. The CDR3 nucleotides are TGTGCCAGCAGCTCAAGGACAGGGGTGAACACCGGGGAGCTGTTTTTT.

V usage is TRBV28 and J usage is TRBJ1-1, with 7 bases lining up with TRBD1. This CDR3 contains 15 residues. V shed 6 bases, J shed 0 bases, and the junction held 7 bases outside the gene matches. Germline CDR1 and CDR2: MDHEN and SYDVKM. The CDR3 region is CASSPGTAMNTEAFF. The CDR3 region has the DNA TGTGCCAGCAGCCCCGGGACAGCGATGAACACTGAAGCTTTCTTT.

V usage is TRBV28 and J usage is TRBJ2-1, with D possibly being TRBD1 (6 bases). The CDR3 is 14 residues long. Germline CDR1 reads MDHEN; CDR2 reads SYDVKM. V was clipped by 3 bases and J by 6 bases, with 12 bases between them. Here the CDR3 DNA reads TGTGCCAGCAGTTTCAGGGGAGAAGCCAATGAGCAGTTCTTC. Residues: CASSFRGEANEQFF.

The chain has TRBV11-2 and TRBJ2-7, with 7 bases matching TRBD1. Germline-derived CDR1 and CDR2 are SGHAT and FQNNGV. The CDR3 covers 18 residues. After removal of 5 bases from V and 4 bases from J, the junction contained 20 bases not matched to a gene. CDR3 coding DNA: TGTGCCAGCAGCCTACGGCCCCCGCGGATCGGCAGGGGGTACGAGCAGTACTTC. It codes for CASSLRPPRIGRGYEQYF.

V is TRBV5-6 and J is TRBJ2-1; weak D call: TRBD1 (6 bases). Germline lookup yields CDR1 SGHDT and CDR2 YYEEEE. The V end was cut by 6 bases, the J end by 9 bases, with 13 bases between. The CDR3 runs 12 residues. The CDR3: CASTSRGIEQFF. CDR3 DNA sequence: TGTGCCAGCACCTCAAGGGGGATTGAGCAGTTCTTC.

About this clone itself: This sample also contains other DNA sequences that code for the same CDR3. The chain uses TRBV28 and TRBJ1-4; tentative D call: TRBD1 (5 bases). The V end lost 6 bases, the J end lost 6 bases, and 17 bases lay between the germline ends. Germline CDR1 and CDR2: MDHEN and SYDVKM. The CDR3 is made up of 15 amino acids. CDR3 sequence reads: CASRIGGAGDEKLFF. CDR3 coding DNA: TGTGCCAGCAGAATCGGCGGGGCGGGGGATGAAAAACTGTTTTTT.

The V and J genes are TRBV6-1 and TRBJ1-1; TRBD1 agrees at 7 bases. This CDR3 comprises 11 residues. V gave up 1 base and J gave up 11 bases; unmatched junction bases: 1. Germline V CDR1 and CDR2: MNHNS, SASEGT. This chain's CDR3 is CASSEVRGAFF. The CDR3 DNA follows: TGTGCCAGCAGTGAAGTCAGGGGGGCTTTCTTT.

The V and J genes are TRBV5-4 and TRBJ2-5, with 10 bases that match TRBD2. The J call is uncertain, as TRBJ2-7 better fits the DNA end. The CDR3 has 14 residues. The germline gives CDR1 SGHNT, CDR2 YYREEE (reference sequence). The CDR3 reads CASSSGLAAYEQYF. The CDR3 DNA is TGTGCCAGCAGCAGTGGACTAGCGGCCTACGAGCAGTACTTC.

There are a few counts of this clone. The J gene is TRBJ2-7, the V gene TRBV5-6, with D possibly matching TRBD1 (5 bases). Per the germline V gene, CDR1 is SGHDT and CDR2 is YYEEEE. V lost 1 base to trimming and J lost 0 bases, with 11 bases between them. The CDR3 is 15 amino acids. CDR3 bases: TGTGCCAGCAGCTTGACCCCAGGGTCCTCCTACGAGCAGTACTTC. Translating gives CASSLTPGSSYEQYF.

V usage is TRBV18 and J usage is TRBJ2-7; weak D call: TRBD1 (6 bases). V was trimmed by 6 bases and J by 0 bases, leaving 18 bases between them. Germline loops: CDR1 KGHSH, CDR2 LQKENI. This CDR3 is built from 16 residues. The CDR3 sequence: CASSPARGESSYEQYF. The CDR3 region has the DNA TGTGCCAGCTCCCCCGCCAGGGGCGAAAGCTCCTACGAGCAGTACTTC.

The rearrangement uses TRBV15 and TRBJ2-7; D remains unclear. Germline V gives CDR1 LNHNV, CDR2 YYDKDF (reference sequence). V lost 3 bases to trimming and J lost 3 bases, with 12 bases between them. The CDR3 loop spans 14 amino acids. Here the CDR3 DNA reads TGTGCCACCAGCAGCCGTTCCATGAGCTACGAGCAGTACTTC. As protein: CATSSRSMSYEQYF.

The chain recombines TRBV6-1 with TRBJ2-7; 7 bases map to TRBD2. With V trimmed by 1 base and J by 0 bases, 6 bases remained unmatched. This CDR3 is 16 amino acids long. Germline lookup yields CDR1 MNHNS and CDR2 SASEGT. In nucleotides, the CDR3 is TGTGCCAGCAGTGAAGGACTAGCCGAAAACTCCTACGAGCAGTACTTC. Amino acid sequence: CASSEGLAENSYEQYF.

The chain uses TRBV6-6 and TRBJ2-7; weak D call: TRBD1 (7 bases). This CDR3 contains 13 residues. V lost 7 bases and J lost 1, with 11 bases in between. Germline assignment: CDR1 MNHNY and CDR2 SVGAGI (reference sequence). The DNA for the CDR3 is TGTGCCAGCACCCAGGGGGGATCCTACGAGCAGTACTTC. Residues: CASTQGGSYEQYF.

The chain links TRBV15 to TRBJ2-5; D perhaps matches TRBD2 (6 bases). Germline V CDR1 and CDR2: LNHNV, YYDKDF (reference sequence). This CDR3 region has 18 residues. The V gene lost 3 bases and the J gene lost 0 bases, with 20 bases spanning the gap. The CDR3 DNA reads TGTGCCACCAGCAGTTCCCTAGGCGGACTATTGTACCAAGAGACCCAGTACTTC. This sequence encodes CATSSSLGGLLYQETQYF.

This chain links TRBV7-2 with TRBJ2-7; 9 nucleotides agree with TRBD2. Looked up from germline, CDR1 is SGHTA and CDR2 is FQGNSA. The CDR3 is made up of 15 amino acids. Germline trimming cut 5 bases from V and 3 bases from J; bases unmatched to any gene: 8. The CDR3 DNA follows: TGTGCCAGCAGCATTAGCGGGAGCATCGTCTACGAGCAGTACTTC. Translating it yields CASSISGSIVYEQYF.

V gene TRBV10-2 combines with J gene TRBJ2-5; TRBD2 agrees at 14 bases. Germline V gives CDR1 WSHSY, CDR2 SAAADI. V lost 1 base to trimming and J lost 3 bases; unmatched junction nucleotides: 1. CDR3 length equals 16 residues. CDR3 amino acids: CASSEWGLAGEETQYF. Written as DNA, the CDR3 is TGCGCCAGCAGTGAGTGGGGACTAGCGGGAGAAGAGACCCAGTACTTC.

This chain joins TRBV19 and TRBJ2-5; D not resolved. The DNA end lines up better with TRBJ2-7; the J call may be wrong. Germline CDR1 is LNHDA and CDR2 is SQIVND (reference sequence). There are 15 residues in the CDR3. In nucleotides, the CDR3 is TGTGCCAGTAGTATATGGCTAACAGCTTCCTACGAGCAGTACTTC. It is translated as CASSIWLTASYEQYF.

There are a few counts of this clone. V gene TRBV6-1 combines with J gene TRBJ1-2; no firm D call. Germline CDR1 and CDR2: MNHNS and SASEGT. Between the trimmed V and J ends, which lost 2 bases and 0 bases, there was a span of 10 bases. The CDR3 runs to 15 residues. In DNA form, the CDR3 reads TGTGCCAGCAGTGAATGGAGGGTGGCTAACTATGGCTACACCTTC. Translating it yields CASSEWRVANYGYTF.